The clone carrying this T cell receptor (beta chain) was seen once. V was shortened by 3 bases and J by 5 bases, with 7 bases between the two germline ends. Looked up from germline, CDR1 is DFQATT and CDR2 is SNEGSKA (reference sequence). The CDR3 totals 11 residues. This sample stems from a study of CD8+ T cells in alopecia areata. Study context: Tofacitinib therapy lasting 6 to 18 months was followed by 6 months off drug.

As to treatment: oral pan-JAK inhibitor, 5-10 mg twice daily. Sorted out of PBMCs were CD4+ T cells and CD8+ T cells. RNA extraction was followed by reverse transcription into cDNA, which acted as the sequencing template. The repertoire was sequenced with immunoSEQ multiplex PCR; TCRdb's copy has only in-frame clones and lacks some. The table lists 150,000 to 200,000 clones, approximately 57% of them singletons. This clonotype was obtained from a human donor with alopecia areata. Material: CD4+ T cells sorted from blood, obtained at week 24, from a patient treated with tofacitinib. The chain links TRBV20-1 to TRBJ2-5, with D perhaps TRBD1 (5 bases). The CDR3 DNA sequence: TGCAGTGCTAGCAGGGCGGAGACCCAGTACTTC. This codes for CSASRAETQYF.